This T cell receptor beta chain was obtained from a study of T cells expressing NK-cell markers. Study information: Cells sorted as CD3+CD56+NKG2C+, CD3+CD56+NKG2C- and CD3+CD56-NKG2C+ T cells supplied the TCR beta repertoires. One of eight sequenced donors was HCMV-seronegative; the other seven were seropositive.

General observations from the study: The CD3+CD56-NKG2C+ fraction was also led by these clonotypes in a few donors.

Turning to this clonotype: As yet, its antigen is unknown.

5'RACE template switching built TCR beta cDNA with unique molecular identifiers. No DNA is given; TCRdb re-called the 5' RACE reads and lists each CDR3 protein once. The sample has 200,000 to 300,000 distinct CDR3 sequences. The germline V gene encodes CDR1 SGHRS and CDR2 YFSETQ. CDR3 size: 14 residues. This rearrangement joins TRBV5-1 to TRBJ2-3; TCRdb proposes TRBD1, but this gene call is untestable without DNA. Sequenced input: blood T cells: a sorted CD56 or NKG2C T cell subset, CD4+ or CD8+ T cells, or bulk PBMC T cells (not recorded which). This TCR came from a woman aged 18-70 years in good health. This CDR3 is CASSSSGVPDTQYF.